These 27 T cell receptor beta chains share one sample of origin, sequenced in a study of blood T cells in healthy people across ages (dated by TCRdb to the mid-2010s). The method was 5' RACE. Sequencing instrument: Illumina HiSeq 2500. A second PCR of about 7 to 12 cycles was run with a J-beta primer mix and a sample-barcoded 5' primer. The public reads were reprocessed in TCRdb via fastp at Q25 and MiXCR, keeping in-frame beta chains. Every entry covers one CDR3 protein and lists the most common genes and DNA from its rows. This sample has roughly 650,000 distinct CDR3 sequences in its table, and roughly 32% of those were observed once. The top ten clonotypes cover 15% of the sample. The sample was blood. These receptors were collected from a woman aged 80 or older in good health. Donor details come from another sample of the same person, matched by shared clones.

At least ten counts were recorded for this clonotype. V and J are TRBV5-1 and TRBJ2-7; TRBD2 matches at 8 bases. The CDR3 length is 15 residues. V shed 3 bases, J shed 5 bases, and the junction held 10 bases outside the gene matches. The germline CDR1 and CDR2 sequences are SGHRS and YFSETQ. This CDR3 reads CASSSPGSGDHEQYF. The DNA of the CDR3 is TGCGCCAGCAGCTCACCGGGTAGCGGGGATCACGAGCAGTACTTC.

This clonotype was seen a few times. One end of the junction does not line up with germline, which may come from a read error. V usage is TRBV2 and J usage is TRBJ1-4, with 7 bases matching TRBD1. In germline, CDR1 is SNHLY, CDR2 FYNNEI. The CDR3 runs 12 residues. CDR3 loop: CATGTDEEKRFF. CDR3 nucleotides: TGTGCCACCGGGACAGACGAAGAAAAACGGTTTTTT.

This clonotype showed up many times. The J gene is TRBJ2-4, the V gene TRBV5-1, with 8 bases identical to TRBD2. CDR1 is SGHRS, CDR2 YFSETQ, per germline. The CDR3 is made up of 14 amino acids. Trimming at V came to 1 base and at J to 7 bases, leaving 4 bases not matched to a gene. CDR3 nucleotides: TGCGCCAGCAGCTTGCCCGGGGGGGTGAACATTCAGTACTTC. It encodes CASSLPGGVNIQYF. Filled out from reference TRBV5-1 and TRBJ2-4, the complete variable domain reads KAGVTQTPRYLIKTRGQQVTLSCSPISGHRSVSWYQQTPGQGLQFLFEYFSETQRNKGNFPGRFSGRQFSNSRSEMNVSTLELGDSALYLCASSLPGGVNIQYFGAGTRLSVL.

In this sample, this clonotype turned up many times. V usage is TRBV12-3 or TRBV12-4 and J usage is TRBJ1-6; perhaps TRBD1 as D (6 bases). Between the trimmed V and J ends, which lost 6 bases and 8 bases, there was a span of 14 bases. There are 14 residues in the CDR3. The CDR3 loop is CASRLTGFDSPLHF. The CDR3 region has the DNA TGTGCCAGCAGGTTAACAGGGTTCGATTCACCCCTCCACTTT.

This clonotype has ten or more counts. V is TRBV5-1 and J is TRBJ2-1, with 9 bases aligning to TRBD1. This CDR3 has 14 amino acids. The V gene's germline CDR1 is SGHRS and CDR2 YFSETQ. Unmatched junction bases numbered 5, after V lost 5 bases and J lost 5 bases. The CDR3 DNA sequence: TGCGCCAGCAGTACGGGACAGGGTAACAATGAGCAGTTCTTC. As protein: CASSTGQGNNEQFF.

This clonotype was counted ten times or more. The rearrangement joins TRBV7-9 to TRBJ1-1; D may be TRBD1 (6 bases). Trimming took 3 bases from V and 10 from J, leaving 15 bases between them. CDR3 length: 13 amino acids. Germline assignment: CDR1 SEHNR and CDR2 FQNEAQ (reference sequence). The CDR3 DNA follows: TGTGCCAGCAGCTTGGACAGAGGAAGGCCAGCTTTCTTT. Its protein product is CASSLDRGRPAFF.

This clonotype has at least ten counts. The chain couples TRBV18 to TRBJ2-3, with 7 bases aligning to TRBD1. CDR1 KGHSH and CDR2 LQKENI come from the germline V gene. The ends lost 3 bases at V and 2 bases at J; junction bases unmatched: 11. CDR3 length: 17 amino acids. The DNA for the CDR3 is TGTGCCAGCTCACCCCGAAGGACAGGCAATGTCACAGATACGCAGTATTTT. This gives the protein CASSPRRTGNVTDTQYF. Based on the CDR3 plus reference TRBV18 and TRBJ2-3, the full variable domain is NAGVMQNPRHLVRRRGQEARLRCSPMKGHSHVYWYRQLPEEGLKFMVYLQKENIIDESGMPKERFSAEFPKEGPSILRIQQVVRGDSAAYFCASSPRRTGNVTDTQYFGPGTRLTVL.

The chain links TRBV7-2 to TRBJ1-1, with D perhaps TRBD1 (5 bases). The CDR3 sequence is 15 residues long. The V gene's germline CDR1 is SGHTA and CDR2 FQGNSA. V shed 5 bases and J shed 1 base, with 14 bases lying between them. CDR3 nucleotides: TGTGCCAGCAGCCTTAAACAGGCCGCGAACACTGAAGCTTTCTTT. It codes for CASSLKQAANTEAFF.

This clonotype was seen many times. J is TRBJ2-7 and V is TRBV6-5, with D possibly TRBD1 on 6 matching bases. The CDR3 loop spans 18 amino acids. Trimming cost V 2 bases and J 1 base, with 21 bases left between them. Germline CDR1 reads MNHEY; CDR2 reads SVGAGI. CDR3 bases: TGTGCCAGCAGTTACCACCGGGTAGGGCAGGGGTCTTCCTACGAGCAGTACTTC. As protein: CASSYHRVGQGSSYEQYF.

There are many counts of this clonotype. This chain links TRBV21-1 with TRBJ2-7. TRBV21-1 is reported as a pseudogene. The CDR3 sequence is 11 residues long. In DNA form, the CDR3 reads TGTGCCAGCAGCAATTTGAGCGAGCAGTACTTC. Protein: CASSNLSEQYF.

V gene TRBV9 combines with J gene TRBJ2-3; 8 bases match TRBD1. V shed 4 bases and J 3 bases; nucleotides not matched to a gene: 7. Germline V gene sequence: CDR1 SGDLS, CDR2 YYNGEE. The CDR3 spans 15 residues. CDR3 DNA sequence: TGTGCCAGCAGCCGGCAGGGGGCATGGACAGATACGCAGTATTTT. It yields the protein CASSRQGAWTDTQYF. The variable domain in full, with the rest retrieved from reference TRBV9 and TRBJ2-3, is DSGVTQTPKHLITATGQRVTLRCSPRSGDLSVYWYQQSLDQGLQFLIQYYNGEERAKGNILERFSAQQFPDLHSELNLSSLELGDSALYFCASSRQGAWTDTQYFGPGTRLTVL.

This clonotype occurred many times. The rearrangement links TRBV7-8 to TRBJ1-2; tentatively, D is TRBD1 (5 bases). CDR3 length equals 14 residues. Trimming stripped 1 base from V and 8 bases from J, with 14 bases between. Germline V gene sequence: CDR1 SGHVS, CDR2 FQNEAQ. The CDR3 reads CASSLETRGGGYTF. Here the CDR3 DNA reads TGTGCCAGCAGCTTAGAGACACGGGGGGGAGGCTACACCTTC.

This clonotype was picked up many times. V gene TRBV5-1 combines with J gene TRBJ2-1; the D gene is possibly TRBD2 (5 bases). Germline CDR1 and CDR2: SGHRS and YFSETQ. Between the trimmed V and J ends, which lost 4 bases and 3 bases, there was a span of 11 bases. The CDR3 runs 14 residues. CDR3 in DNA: TGCGCCAGCAGCATGGCGGGCGACTACAATGAGCAGTTCTTC. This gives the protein CASSMAGDYNEQFF. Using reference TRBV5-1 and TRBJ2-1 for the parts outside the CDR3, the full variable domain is KAGVTQTPRYLIKTRGQQVTLSCSPISGHRSVSWYQQTPGQGLQFLFEYFSETQRNKGNFPGRFSGRQFSNSRSEMNVSTLELGDSALYLCASSMAGDYNEQFFGPGTRLTVL.

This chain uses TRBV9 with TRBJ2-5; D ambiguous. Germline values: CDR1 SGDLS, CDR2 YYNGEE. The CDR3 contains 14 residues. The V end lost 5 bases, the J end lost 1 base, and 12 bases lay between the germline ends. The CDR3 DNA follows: TGTGCCAGCAGTGGCCAGTGGGCCCAAGAGACCCAGTACTTC. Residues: CASSGQWAQETQYF.

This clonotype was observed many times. CDR3 DNA sequence: TGTGCCAGCAGCTCGCGAGGGGCCGCCTACGAGCAGTACTTC. Protein sequence: CASSSRGAAYEQYF. V is TRBV7-9 and J is TRBJ2-7, with D tentatively TRBD1 or TRBD2 (5 bases each). This CDR3 is built from 14 residues. The germline gives CDR1 SEHNR, CDR2 FQNEAQ (reference sequence). The V and J ends lost 4 bases and 2 bases respectively, with 12 bases between them. Using reference TRBV7-9 and TRBJ2-7 for the parts outside the CDR3, the full variable domain is DTGVSQNPRHKITKRGQNVTFRCDPISEHNRLYWYRQTLGQGPEFLTYFQNEAQLEKSRLLSDRFSAERPKGSFSTLEIQRTEQGDSAMYLCASSSRGAAYEQYFGPGTRLTVT.

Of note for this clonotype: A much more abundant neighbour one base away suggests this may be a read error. CDR3 sequence: CASSPRTGSTGAFF. The CDR3 bases are TGTGCCAGCAGCCCGAGGACAGGGAGCACTGGAGCTTTCTTT. V is TRBV7-2 and J is TRBJ1-1, with 8 bases that match TRBD1. The V gene's germline CDR1 is SGHTA and CDR2 FQGNSA. The CDR3 consists of 14 residues. Full variable domain (missing parts from reference TRBV7-2 and TRBJ1-1): GAGVSQSPSNKVTEKGKDVELRCDPISGHTALYWYRQSLGQGLEFLIYFQGNSAPDKSGLPSDRFSAERTGGSVSTLTIQRTQQEDSAVYLCASSPRTGSTGAFFGQGTRLTVV.

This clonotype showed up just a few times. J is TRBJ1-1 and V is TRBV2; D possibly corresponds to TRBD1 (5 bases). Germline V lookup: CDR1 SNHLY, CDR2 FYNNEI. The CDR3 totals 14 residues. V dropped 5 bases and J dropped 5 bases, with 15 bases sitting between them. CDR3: CASSPQGAKTEAFF. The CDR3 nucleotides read TGTGCCAGCAGTCCGCAGGGAGCTAAAACTGAAGCTTTCTTT.

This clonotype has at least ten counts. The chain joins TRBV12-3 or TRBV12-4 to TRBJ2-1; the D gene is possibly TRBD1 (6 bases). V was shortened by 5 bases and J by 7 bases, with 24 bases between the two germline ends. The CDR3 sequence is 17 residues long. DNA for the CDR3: TGTGCCAGCAGTATATTCAGGGGATTTGATCTTCGGAATGAGCAGTTCTTC. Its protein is CASSIFRGFDLRNEQFF.

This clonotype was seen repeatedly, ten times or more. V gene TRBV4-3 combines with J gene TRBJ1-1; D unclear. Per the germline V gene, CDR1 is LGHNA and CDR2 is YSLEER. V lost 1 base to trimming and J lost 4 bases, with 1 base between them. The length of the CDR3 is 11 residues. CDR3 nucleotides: TGCGCCAGCAGCCAAGGCACTGAAGCTTTCTTT. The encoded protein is CASSQGTEAFF.

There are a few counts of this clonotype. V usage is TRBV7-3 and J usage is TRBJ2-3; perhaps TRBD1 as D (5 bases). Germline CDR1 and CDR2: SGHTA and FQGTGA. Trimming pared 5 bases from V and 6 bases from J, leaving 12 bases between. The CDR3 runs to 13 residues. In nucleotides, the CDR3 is TGTGCCAGCAGCCCATCACAGGATGATACGCAGTATTTT. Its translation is CASSPSQDDTQYF. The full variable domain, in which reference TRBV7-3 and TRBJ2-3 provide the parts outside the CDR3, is GAGVSQTPSNKVTEKGKYVELRCDPISGHTALYWYRQSLGQGPEFLIYFQGTGAADDSGLPNDRFFAVRPEGSVSTLKIQRTERGDSAVYLCASSPSQDDTQYFGPGTRLTVL.

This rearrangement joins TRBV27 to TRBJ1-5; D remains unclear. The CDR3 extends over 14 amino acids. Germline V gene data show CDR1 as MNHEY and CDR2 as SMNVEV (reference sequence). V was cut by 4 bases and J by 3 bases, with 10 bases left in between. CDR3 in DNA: TGTGCCAGCAGTTCCGGACGGCTCAATCAGCCCCAGCATTTT. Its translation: CASSSGRLNQPQHF.

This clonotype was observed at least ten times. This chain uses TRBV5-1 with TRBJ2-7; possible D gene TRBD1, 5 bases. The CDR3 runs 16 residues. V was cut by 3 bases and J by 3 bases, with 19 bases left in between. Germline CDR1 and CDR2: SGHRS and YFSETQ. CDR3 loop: CASSSTLDRFDYEQYF. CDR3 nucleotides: TGCGCCAGCAGCTCTACCCTAGACAGATTTGACTACGAGCAGTACTTC.

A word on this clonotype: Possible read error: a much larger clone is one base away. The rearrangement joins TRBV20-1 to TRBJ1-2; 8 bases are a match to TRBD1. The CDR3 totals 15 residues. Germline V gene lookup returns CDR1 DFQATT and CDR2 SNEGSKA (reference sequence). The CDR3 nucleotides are TGCAGTGCTAGAGACTTGACAGGGGATGGGTATGGCCACACCTTC. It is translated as CSARDLTGDGYGHTF.

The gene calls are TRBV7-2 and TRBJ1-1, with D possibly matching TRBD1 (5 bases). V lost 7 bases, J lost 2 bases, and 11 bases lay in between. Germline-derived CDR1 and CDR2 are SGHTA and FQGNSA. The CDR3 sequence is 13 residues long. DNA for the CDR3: TGTGCCAGCAATGTTGACAGAAACACTGAAGCTTTCTTT. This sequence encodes CASNVDRNTEAFF.

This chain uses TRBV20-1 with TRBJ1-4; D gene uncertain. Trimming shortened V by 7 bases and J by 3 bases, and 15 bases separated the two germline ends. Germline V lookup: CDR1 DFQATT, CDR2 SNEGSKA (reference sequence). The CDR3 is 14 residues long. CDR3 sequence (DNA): TGCAGTGTTCAGAATACCCGGGCTAATGAAAAACTGTTTTTT. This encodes CSVQNTRANEKLFF.

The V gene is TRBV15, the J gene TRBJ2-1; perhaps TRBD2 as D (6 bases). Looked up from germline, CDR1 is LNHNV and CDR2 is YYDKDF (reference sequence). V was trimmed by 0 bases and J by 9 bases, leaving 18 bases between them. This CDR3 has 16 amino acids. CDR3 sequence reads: CATSREWGETDSEQFF. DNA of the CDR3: TGTGCCACCAGCAGAGAGTGGGGGGAGACAGACAGTGAGCAGTTCTTC.

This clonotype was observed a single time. The CDR3 loop is CASSPPGTGYPRETQYF. The CDR3, as DNA: TGTGCCAGCAGCCCCCCCGGGACAGGGTACCCAAGAGAGACCCAGTACTTC. This chain uses TRBV7-2 with TRBJ2-5, with 9 bases lining up with TRBD1. Germline CDR1 reads SGHTA; CDR2 reads FQGNSA. The CDR3 is 17 amino acids. Trimming took 5 bases from V and 4 from J; bases not matched to a gene: 14.